This T cell receptor beta chain was found in a study of naive and memory T cell subsets. A UMI-containing oligonucleotide was joined by 3' ligation to the TCR cDNA template. The SP2 primer and nested alpha and beta constant region primers amplified ligated cDNA in four rounds. MiXCR, run by TCRdb on the 5' RACE reads, gives a single entry per CDR3 protein. The sample lists about 32,000 distinct CDR3 sequences, around 17% occurring once. This clonotype has a handful of counts. The target antigen is unknown. This CDR3 is built from 12 residues. With 7 bases removed from V and 9 bases from J, the gap between germline ends came to 16 bases. Germline V gives CDR1 LGHNT, CDR2 FRNRAP. Study findings and constraints: The RNA method is potentially sensitive to activation and differentiation changes.

This chain uses TRBV12-5 with TRBJ2-7; no firm D call. This clonotype was obtained from a female donor in good health. The CDR3, as DNA: TGTGCTAGTGAGAACCTACTCGACGGGCAGTACTTC. Translating gives CASENLLDGQYF.